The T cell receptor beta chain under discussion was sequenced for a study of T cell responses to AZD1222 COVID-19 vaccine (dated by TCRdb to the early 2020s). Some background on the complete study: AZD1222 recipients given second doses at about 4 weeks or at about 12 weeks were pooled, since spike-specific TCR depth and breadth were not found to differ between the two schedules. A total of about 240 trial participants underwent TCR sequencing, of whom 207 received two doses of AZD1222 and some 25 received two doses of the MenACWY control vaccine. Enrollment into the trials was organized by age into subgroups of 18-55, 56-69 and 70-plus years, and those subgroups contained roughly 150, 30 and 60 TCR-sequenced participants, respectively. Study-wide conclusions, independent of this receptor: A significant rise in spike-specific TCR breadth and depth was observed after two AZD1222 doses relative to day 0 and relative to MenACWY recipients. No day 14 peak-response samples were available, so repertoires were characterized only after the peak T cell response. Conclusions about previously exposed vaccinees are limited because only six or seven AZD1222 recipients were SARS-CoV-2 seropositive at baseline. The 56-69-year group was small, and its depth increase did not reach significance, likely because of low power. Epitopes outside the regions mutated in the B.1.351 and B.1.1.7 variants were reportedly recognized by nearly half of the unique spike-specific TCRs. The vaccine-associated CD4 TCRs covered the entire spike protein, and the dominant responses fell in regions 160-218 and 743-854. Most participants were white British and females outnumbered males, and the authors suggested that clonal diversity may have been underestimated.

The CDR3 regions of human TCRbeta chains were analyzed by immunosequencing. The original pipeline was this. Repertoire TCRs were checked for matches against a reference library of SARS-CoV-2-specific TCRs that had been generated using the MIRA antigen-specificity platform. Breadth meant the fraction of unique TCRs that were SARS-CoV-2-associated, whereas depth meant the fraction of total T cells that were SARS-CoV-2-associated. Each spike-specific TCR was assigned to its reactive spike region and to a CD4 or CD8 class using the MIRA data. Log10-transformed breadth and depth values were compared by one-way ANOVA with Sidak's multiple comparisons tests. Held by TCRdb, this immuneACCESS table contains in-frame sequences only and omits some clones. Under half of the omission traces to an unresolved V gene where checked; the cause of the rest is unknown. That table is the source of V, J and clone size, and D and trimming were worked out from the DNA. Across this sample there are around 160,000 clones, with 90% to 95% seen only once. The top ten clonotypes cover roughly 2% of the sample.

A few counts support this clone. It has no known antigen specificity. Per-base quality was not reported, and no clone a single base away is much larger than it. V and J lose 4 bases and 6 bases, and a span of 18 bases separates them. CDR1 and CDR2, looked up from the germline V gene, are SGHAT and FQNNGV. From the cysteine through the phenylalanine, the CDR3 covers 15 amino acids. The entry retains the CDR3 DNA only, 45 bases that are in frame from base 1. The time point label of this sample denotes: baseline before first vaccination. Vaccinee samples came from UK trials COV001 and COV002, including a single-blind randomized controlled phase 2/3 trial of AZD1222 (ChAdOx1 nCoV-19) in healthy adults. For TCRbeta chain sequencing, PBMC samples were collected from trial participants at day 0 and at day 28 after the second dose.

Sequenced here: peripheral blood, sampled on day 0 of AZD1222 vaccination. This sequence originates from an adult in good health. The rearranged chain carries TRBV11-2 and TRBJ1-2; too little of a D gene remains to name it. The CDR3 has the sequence CASSSRLSRADGYTF. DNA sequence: TGTGCCAGCAGCTCTCGCCTGAGTCGAGCCGATGGCTACACCTTC.